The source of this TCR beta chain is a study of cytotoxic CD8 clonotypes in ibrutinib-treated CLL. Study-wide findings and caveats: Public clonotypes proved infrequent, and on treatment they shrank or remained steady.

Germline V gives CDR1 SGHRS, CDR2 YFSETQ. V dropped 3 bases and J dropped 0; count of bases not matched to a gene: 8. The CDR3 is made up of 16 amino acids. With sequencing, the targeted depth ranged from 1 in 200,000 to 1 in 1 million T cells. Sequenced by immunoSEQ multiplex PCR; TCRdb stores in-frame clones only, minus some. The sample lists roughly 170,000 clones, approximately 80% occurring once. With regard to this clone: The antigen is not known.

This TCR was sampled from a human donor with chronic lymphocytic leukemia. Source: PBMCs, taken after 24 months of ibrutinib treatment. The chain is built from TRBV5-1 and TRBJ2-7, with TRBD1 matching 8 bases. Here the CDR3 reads CASSSWDRLSSYEQYF. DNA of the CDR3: TGCGCCAGCAGCTCATGGGACAGGCTGAGCTCCTACGAGCAGTACTTC.